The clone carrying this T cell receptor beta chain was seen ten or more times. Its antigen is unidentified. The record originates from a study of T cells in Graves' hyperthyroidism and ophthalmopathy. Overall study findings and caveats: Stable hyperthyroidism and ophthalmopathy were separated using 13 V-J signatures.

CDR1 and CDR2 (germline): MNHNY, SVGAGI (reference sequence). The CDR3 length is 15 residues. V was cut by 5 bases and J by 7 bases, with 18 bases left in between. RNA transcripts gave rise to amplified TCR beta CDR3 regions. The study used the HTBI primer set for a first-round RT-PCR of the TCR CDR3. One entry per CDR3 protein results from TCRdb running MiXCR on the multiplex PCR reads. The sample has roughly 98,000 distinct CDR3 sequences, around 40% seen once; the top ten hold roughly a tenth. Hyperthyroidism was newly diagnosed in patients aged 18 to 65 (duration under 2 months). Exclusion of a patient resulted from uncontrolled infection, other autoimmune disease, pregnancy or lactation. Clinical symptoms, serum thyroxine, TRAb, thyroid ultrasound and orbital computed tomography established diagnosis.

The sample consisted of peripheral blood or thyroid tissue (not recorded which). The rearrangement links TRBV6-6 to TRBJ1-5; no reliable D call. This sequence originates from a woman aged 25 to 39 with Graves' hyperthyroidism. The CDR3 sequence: CASSIMEIGWQPQHF. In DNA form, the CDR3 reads TGTGCCAGCAGTATTATGGAGATCGGGTGGCAGCCCCAGCATTTT.